These 25 T cell receptor beta chains originate from one sample sequenced in a study of monozygotic twins with inflammatory bowel disease. Following a re-call of the 5' RACE reads, TCRdb has one entry per CDR3 protein and lacks DNA. Here the sample table reports approximately 390,000 distinct CDR3 sequences. The source material was blood. These TCRs come from a human donor with ulcerative colitis or Crohn's disease, or a healthy co-twin of an affected twin (not recorded which).

V usage is TRBV5-1 and J usage is TRBJ2-5; TCRdb designates TRBD2, a call that cannot be tested without DNA. Per germline, CDR1 SGHRS and CDR2 YFSETQ. The CDR3 covers 14 residues. The CDR3 is CASSVTSGKETQYF. The whole variable domain, remainder taken from reference TRBV5-1 and TRBJ2-5, is KAGVTQTPRYLIKTRGQQVTLSCSPISGHRSVSWYQQTPGQGLQFLFEYFSETQRNKGNFPGRFSGRQFSNSRSEMNVSTLELGDSALYLCASSVTSGKETQYFGPGTRLLVL.

The V and J genes are TRBV29-1 and TRBJ2-1; TCRdb picks TRBD2, but there is no DNA to check that call. Germline V gives CDR1 SQVTM, CDR2 ANQGSEA. The CDR3 is 14 amino acids. The CDR3 region is CSATTSRAYNEQFF.

CDR3 sequence reads: CATSRDSRGQGRGDGYTF. This chain connects TRBV15 to TRBJ1-2; the TRBD1 assignment by TCRdb is unverifiable without DNA. The CDR3 covers 18 residues. Per germline, CDR1 LNHNV and CDR2 YYDKDF (reference sequence).

The CDR3 spells CASSSSYKNRFGSTDTQYF. The chain joins TRBV5-4 to TRBJ2-3; the TRBD1 assignment by TCRdb is unverifiable without DNA. This CDR3 is built from 19 residues. CDR1 is SGHNT and CDR2 is YYREEE in the germline V gene (reference sequence).

The chain joins TRBV5-1 to TRBJ2-6; TCRdb's D gene call, TRBD1, goes unchecked for lack of DNA. Germline V gene data show CDR1 as SGHRS and CDR2 as YFSETQ. The CDR3 has 15 amino acids. The CDR3 is CASRPGGAGANVLTF.

V usage is TRBV6-2 or TRBV6-3 and J usage is TRBJ1-2; the TRBD1 assignment by TCRdb is unverifiable without DNA. From germline, CDR1 is MNHEY and CDR2 SVGEGT. CDR3 length: 12 amino acids. The CDR3 here is CASSDGDGQRSF.

The chain is built from TRBV7-6 and TRBJ1-2. Per germline, CDR1 SGHVS and CDR2 FNYEAQ. The CDR3 is 15 residues long. The CDR3 region is CASSPGDSYNYGYTF.

V is TRBV7-2 and J is TRBJ2-7; checking the TCRdb D call of TRBD2 is not possible without DNA. The germline CDR1 and CDR2 sequences are SGHTA and FQGNSA. The CDR3 sequence is 13 residues long. CDR3 sequence reads: CASSEGGGTDQYF.

V is TRBV7-9 and J is TRBJ1-1; TCRdb selects TRBD1, and the lack of DNA leaves this call unchecked. The CDR3 has 15 residues. The germline V gene has CDR1 SEHNR and CDR2 FQNEAQ (reference sequence). This chain's CDR3 is CASSSPRTGDTEAFF.

The chain employs TRBV10-3 and TRBJ2-7. The CDR3 runs 12 residues. Looked up from germline, CDR1 is ENHRY and CDR2 is SYGVKD. The CDR3 sequence is CATTTYLGEQYF.

The chain combines TRBV5-1 with TRBJ2-3. Germline V gene sequence: CDR1 SGHRS, CDR2 YFSETQ. This CDR3 has 15 residues. The CDR3 sequence: CASSLVGDRTDTQYF.

The genes are TRBV20-1 and TRBJ2-5; checking the TCRdb D call of TRBD1 is not possible without DNA. Germline V lookup: CDR1 DFQATT, CDR2 SNEGSKA (reference sequence). The CDR3 covers 15 residues. This CDR3 reads CSARGGSWGIETQYF.

The V gene is TRBV29-1, the J gene TRBJ1-1. The CDR3 totals 14 residues. From germline, CDR1 is SQVTM and CDR2 ANQGSEA. CDR3 sequence reads: CSVTYTVMNTEAFF.

This chain joins TRBV7-9 and TRBJ1-6; TCRdb designates TRBD1, a call that cannot be tested without DNA. Germline V gene data show CDR1 as SEHNR and CDR2 as FQNEAQ (reference sequence). The CDR3 has 14 residues. The CDR3 here is CASSLDGGFSPLHF.

V gene TRBV5-1 combines with J gene TRBJ2-3; TCRdb names TRBD2, which stays unverified in the absence of DNA. The CDR3 has 17 residues. Germline lookup yields CDR1 SGHRS and CDR2 YFSETQ. The CDR3 reads CASSPRLAGGITDTQYF.

The rearrangement joins TRBV5-1 to TRBJ2-5; lacking DNA, the TRBD1 call made by TCRdb goes unchecked. The germline V gene has CDR1 SGHRS and CDR2 YFSETQ. The CDR3 has 13 residues. Here the CDR3 reads CASSTGQGWTQYF.

The chain has TRBV29-1 and TRBJ2-1; the D call of TRBD2 rests on TCRdb alone, since no DNA is present to check it. Germline V gene sequence: CDR1 SQVTM, CDR2 ANQGSEA. The CDR3 runs 15 residues. CDR3 loop: CSVIGRLAVHNEQFF.

The chain couples TRBV5-4 to TRBJ1-2. The CDR3 contains 15 residues. The germline gives CDR1 SGHNT, CDR2 YYREEE (reference sequence). The CDR3 sequence: CASSLDSTAVYGYTF.

The gene calls are TRBV7-9 and TRBJ2-5; TCRdb's assignment of TRBD1 cannot be checked, as there is no DNA. The CDR3 is made up of 14 amino acids. Germline CDR1 is SEHNR and CDR2 is FQNEAQ (reference sequence). The CDR3 loop is CASSSREVSETQYF. The entire variable domain, with the rest obtained from reference TRBV7-9 and TRBJ2-5, is as follows: DTGVSQNPRHKITKRGQNVTFRCDPISEHNRLYWYRQTLGQGPEFLTYFQNEAQLEKSRLLSDRFSAERPKGSFSTLEIQRTEQGDSAMYLCASSSREVSETQYFGPGTRLLVL.

The chain couples TRBV5-1 to TRBJ2-7. Germline lookup yields CDR1 SGHRS and CDR2 YFSETQ. The CDR3 covers 11 residues. CDR3 amino acids: CASSSHYEQYF.

This chain joins TRBV6-5 and TRBJ1-6. This CDR3 is built from 17 residues. Germline CDR1 is MNHEY and CDR2 is SVGAGI. CDR3 loop: CASSSGGVERYNSPLHF.

The chain links TRBV6-1 to TRBJ1-2; TCRdb proposes TRBD1, but this gene call is untestable without DNA. The CDR3 has 15 residues. CDR1 is MNHNS, CDR2 SASEGT, per germline. The CDR3 spells CASRKDRATNYGYTF.

The J gene is TRBJ2-6, the V gene TRBV7-9. CDR1 and CDR2 from the germline V gene are SEHNR and FQNEAQ (reference sequence). The CDR3 extends over 15 amino acids. The CDR3 sequence: CASRPGLAGANVLTF.

This chain links TRBV24-1 with TRBJ2-1. The CDR3 contains 15 residues. In germline, CDR1 is KGHDR, CDR2 SFDVKD. The CDR3 here is CATSDEQGPYNEQFF.

The chain employs TRBV27 and TRBJ2-7; there is no DNA to check the TCRdb D call of TRBD2. The CDR3 is made up of 13 amino acids. CDR1 is MNHEY, CDR2 SMNVEV, per germline (reference sequence). The CDR3 spells CASSLRLAGEQYF.